What follows is one TCR beta chain and its context. This CDR3 region has 18 residues. J was trimmed by 5 bases and V by 4 bases; bases with no gene match: 14. Germline values: CDR1 MDHEN, CDR2 SYDVKM. Methods used by the authors: Amplifying reference gene primers gave estimates of nucleated cell counts. Here immunoSEQ multiplex PCR was the method, and the copy in TCRdb shows in-frame clones only, minus some. That table is the source of V, J and clone size, and D and trimming were worked out from the DNA. Of 110,000 to 150,000 clones in the sample, about 80% were seen once. The record originates from a study of blood T cell repertoires in COVID-19.

The receptor's source is a woman in her late teens or twenties who had been exposed to COVID-19. The sequencing sample was made of PBMCs or T cells enriched from blood (not recorded which). This chain uses TRBV28 with TRBJ2-5; TRBD2 matches 12 bases. The CDR3 DNA reads as TGTGCCAGCAGTTCCCTGACTAGCGGGAGTATACTTGGGGAGACCCAGTACTTC. It is translated as CASSSLTSGSILGETQYF. Full variable domain (outside the CDR3, taken from reference TRBV28 and TRBJ2-5): DVKVTQSSRYLVKRTGEKVFLECVQDMDHENMFWYRQDPGLGLRLIYFSYDVKMKEKGDIPEGYSVSREKKERFSLILESASTNQTSMYLCASSSLTSGSILGETQYFGPGTRLLVL.